This TCR beta chain was profiled in a study of blood T cells in healthy people across ages. Sample-barcoded 5' priming and a J-beta primer mix drove a second PCR of roughly 7 to 11 cycles. MiXCR, applied by TCRdb to the 5' RACE reads, yields one record per CDR3 protein. This sample yields about 1.4 million distinct CDR3 sequences, of which approximately 60% are seen a single time; about 6.7% belongs to the top ten. The TCR originated in a young man in good health. The sequenced material came from blood.

The CDR3 DNA reads as TGTGCCAGCAGGAGGGGGACATTTCTAGAGCAGTTCTTC. Translating gives CASRRGTFLEQFF. The rearrangement links TRBV27 to TRBJ2-1; D perhaps matches TRBD1 (6 bases). This CDR3 contains 13 residues. Germline CDR1 is MNHEY and CDR2 is SMNVEV (reference sequence). The V gene lost 6 bases and the J gene lost 10 bases, with 16 bases spanning the gap.